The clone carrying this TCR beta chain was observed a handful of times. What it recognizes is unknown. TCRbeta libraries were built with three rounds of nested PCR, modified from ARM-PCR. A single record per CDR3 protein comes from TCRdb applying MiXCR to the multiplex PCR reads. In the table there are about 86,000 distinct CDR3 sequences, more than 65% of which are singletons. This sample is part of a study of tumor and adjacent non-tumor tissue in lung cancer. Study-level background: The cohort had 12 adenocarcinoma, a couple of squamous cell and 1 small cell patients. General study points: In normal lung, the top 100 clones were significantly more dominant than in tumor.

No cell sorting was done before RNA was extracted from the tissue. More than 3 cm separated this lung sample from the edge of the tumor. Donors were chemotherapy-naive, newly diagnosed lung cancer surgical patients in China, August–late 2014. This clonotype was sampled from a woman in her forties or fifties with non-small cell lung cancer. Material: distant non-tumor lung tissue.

CDR3 sequence reads: CASSSAGTSTDTQYF. CDR3 nucleotide sequence: TGTGCCAGCAGCTCCGCCGGGACTAGCACAGATACGCAGTATTTT. The chain uses TRBV7-2 and TRBJ2-3, with D perhaps TRBD2 (6 bases). Germline lookup yields CDR1 SGHTA and CDR2 FQGNSA. The CDR3 has 15 residues. V was clipped by 4 bases and J by 0 bases, with 11 bases between them.